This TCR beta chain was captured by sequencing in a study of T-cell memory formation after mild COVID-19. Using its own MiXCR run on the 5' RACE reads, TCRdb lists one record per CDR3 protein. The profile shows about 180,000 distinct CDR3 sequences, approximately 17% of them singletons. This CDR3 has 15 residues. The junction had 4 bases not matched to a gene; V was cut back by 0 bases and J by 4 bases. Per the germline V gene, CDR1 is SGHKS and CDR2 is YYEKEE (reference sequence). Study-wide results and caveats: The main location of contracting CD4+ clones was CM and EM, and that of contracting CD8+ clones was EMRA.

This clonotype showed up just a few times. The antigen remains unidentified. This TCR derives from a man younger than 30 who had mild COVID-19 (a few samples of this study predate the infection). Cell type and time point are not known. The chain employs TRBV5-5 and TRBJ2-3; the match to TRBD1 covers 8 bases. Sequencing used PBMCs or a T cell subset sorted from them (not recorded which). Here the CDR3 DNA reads TGTGCCAGCAGCTTGGGACAGGGGTTGCCAGATACGCAGTATTTT. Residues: CASSLGQGLPDTQYF.